Listed below are T cell receptor beta chains from one sample, sequenced in a study of T cells in Graves' hyperthyroidism and ophthalmopathy. TCRdb passed the multiplex PCR reads through MiXCR, listing each CDR3 protein once. Counted here are more than 350,000 distinct CDR3 sequences, roughly 15% occurring once; the ten biggest clones make up approximately 19%. Sequencing was performed on blood. Receptors originate from a woman aged 55 to 70 with Graves' ophthalmopathy. Each CDR3 is given with its conserved first and last residue. A D gene is named only where the DNA matches it firmly. Size is stated for part of the rows, as once, few or many counts, or as a class when the clone is expanded.

abundance	v_gene	j_gene	d_gene	CDR3nt	CDR3aa
many	TRBV20-1	TRBJ2-1	-	TGCAGTGCTAGACCCCCCCGCAGTGGTGAGCAGTTCTTC	CSARPPRSGEQFF
many	TRBV13	TRBJ2-7	TRBD2	TGTGCCAGCAGCGTAGCGGGATACGAGCAGTACTTC	CASSVAGYEQYF
many	TRBV11-2	TRBJ2-1	-	TGTGCCAGCAGCTCCCCGGTGATCAGGGGTAATGAGCAGTTCTTC	CASSSPVIRGNEQFF
-	TRBV9	TRBJ2-3	-	TGTGCCAGCAGCGTAGGGCCAGAGTTCACAGATACGCAGTATTTT	CASSVGPEFTDTQYF
many	TRBV7-9	TRBJ2-5	-	TGTGCCAGCAGCTTTCGTGCAGACCAAGAGACCCAGTACTTC	CASSFRADQETQYF
-	TRBV20-1	TRBJ2-7	TRBD2	TGCAGTGCTAGAATATCTAGCGGGAGTTGGGTCCACTACGAGCAGTACTTC	CSARISSGSWVHYEQYF
-	TRBV19	TRBJ1-1	TRBD1	TGTGCCAGTATCAGGACAGGGCTGAACACTGAAGCTTTCTTT	CASIRTGLNTEAFF
many	TRBV28	TRBJ2-7	TRBD1	TGTGCCAGCGGCCTGGACAGGCGCTACGAGCAGTACTTC	CASGLDRRYEQYF
many	TRBV10-3	TRBJ1-5	TRBD1	TGTGCCATCGGCCGGGACAGGGGTCAGCCCCAGCATTTT	CAIGRDRGQPQHF
many	TRBV12-3/TRBV12-4	TRBJ2-1	TRBD2	TGTGCCAGCAGTTGGACTAGCGGGAGGATGTACAATGAGCAGTTCTTC	CASSWTSGRMYNEQFF
many	TRBV3-1	TRBJ2-3	-	TGTGCCAGCAGCCGCAAGGGGTTCGGACCAGATACGCAGTATTTT	CASSRKGFGPDTQYF
few	TRBV10-1	TRBJ2-3	TRBD1	TGCGCCAGCTCTGACAGGGGCCTGACAGATACGCAGTATTTT	CASSDRGLTDTQYF
many	TRBV6-1	TRBJ2-5	-	TGTGCCAGCAGTGTTTCAAGGGAAGAGACCCAGTACTTC	CASSVSREETQYF
many	TRBV5-1	TRBJ2-7	-	TGCGCCAGCAGCTTGGACAGGGACGAGCAGTACTTC	CASSLDRDEQYF
many	TRBV10-1	TRBJ2-3	-	TGCGCCAGCAGGGCGGACAGCACAGATACGCAGTATTTT	CASRADSTDTQYF
many	TRBV28	TRBJ2-7	TRBD2	TGTGCCAGCCTCCCGGGACTAGCCATGCACGAGCAGTACTTC	CASLPGLAMHEQYF
many	TRBV12-3/TRBV12-4	TRBJ2-7	-	TGTGCCAGCACCTCAGACCGGAAGAGCTCCTACGAGCAGTACTTC	CASTSDRKSSYEQYF
many	TRBV5-1	TRBJ2-7	TRBD2	TGCGCCAGCAGCACGGGACTAGCGGGAGGGATCGACGAGCAGTACTTC	CASSTGLAGGIDEQYF
many	TRBV5-1	TRBJ1-2	-	TGCGCCAGCAGCTTGGGCTGGGACTATGGCTACACCTTC	CASSLGWDYGYTF
many	TRBV12-3/TRBV12-4	TRBJ2-2	TRBD2	TGTGCCAGCACCTGGACTAGCGGGAGCTCCGGGGAGCTGTTTTTT	CASTWTSGSSGELFF
few	TRBV20-1	TRBJ2-3	TRBD2	TGCAGTGCGACCACCGGGACTAGCGGGAGTGCAGATACGCAGTATTTT	CSATTGTSGSADTQYF
-	TRBV6-2/TRBV6-3	TRBJ2-5	-	TGTGCCAGCAGCCTCAGTCGGGTACGAGAGACCCAGTACTTC	CASSLSRVRETQYF
many	TRBV27	TRBJ2-3	-	TGTGCCAGCAGTTTGGCCATCTCCAGTACAGATACGCAGTATTTT	CASSLAISSTDTQYF
-	TRBV20-1	TRBJ2-3	TRBD2	TGCAGTGCTAGGGTCCCGGGAGGTGGTAGTACGCAGTATTTT	CSARVPGGGSTQYF
many	TRBV20-1	TRBJ2-5	TRBD1	TGCAGTGCTAGAGTCGATACAGGGGGCCAAGAGACCCAGTACTTC	CSARVDTGGQETQYF
few	TRBV11-2	TRBJ2-3	-	TGTGCCAGCAGCTCTCCCCGGGAAGATACGCAGTATTTT	CASSSPREDTQYF
few	TRBV19	TRBJ2-5	-	TGTGCCAGTAGTATTCGAGCCCGGGGACAAGAGACCCAGTACTTC	CASSIRARGQETQYF
-	TRBV18	TRBJ2-4	TRBD2	TGTGCCAGTACGGAGGTTAGCGGGACTTCCGAAGGGTACTTC	CASTEVSGTSEGYF
-	TRBV7-8	TRBJ2-3	TRBD1	TGTGCCAGCAGCTGGGACAGAGACACAGATACGCAGTATTTT	CASSWDRDTDTQYF
-	TRBV5-1	TRBJ2-5	-	TGCGCCAGCAGCTTTGCAGGAGCTCGAGAGACCCAGTACTTC	CASSFAGARETQYF
many	TRBV20-1	TRBJ2-2	-	TGCAGTGCTGAGGGCAACGGGCGGGCCGGGGAGCTGTTTTTT	CSAEGNGRAGELFF
many	TRBV3-1	TRBJ2-1	-	TGTGCCAGCTCAGCGGGTTTGAATGAGCAGTTCTTC	CASSAGLNEQFF
-	TRBV7-9	TRBJ2-5	-	TGTGCCAGCAGCCCGAATGGCGGACAAGAGACCCAGTACTTC	CASSPNGGQETQYF
many	TRBV18	TRBJ1-1	-	TGTGCCAGCTCCACGAGTCGTACTGAAGCTTTCTTT	CASSTSRTEAFF
many	TRBV2	TRBJ2-7	TRBD1	TGTGCCAGCAGTTCCGGACAGGGGTGGATGTACGAGCAGTACTTC	CASSSGQGWMYEQYF
many	TRBV6-1	TRBJ2-7	-	TGTGCCAGCAGTGAAGTGGGCACCCTCTCCTACGAGCAGTACTTC	CASSEVGTLSYEQYF
many	TRBV28	TRBJ2-5	-	TGTGCCACCATTACACCCAGGGGACAAGAGACCCAGTACTTC	CATITPRGQETQYF
many	TRBV7-2	TRBJ2-5	TRBD1	TGTGCCAGCAGCTCCCAGACAGGGTGGCGAGAGACCCAGTACTTC	CASSSQTGWRETQYF
many	TRBV5-1	TRBJ1-1	-	TGCGCCAGCGCTATGGGGGGGAGCCGCACTGAAGCTTTCTTT	CASAMGGSRTEAFF
-	TRBV12-3/TRBV12-4	TRBJ2-7	-	TGTGCCAGCACCTCCGACGGGGGAACCTACGAGCAGTACTTC	CASTSDGGTYEQYF
many	TRBV20-1	TRBJ2-1	TRBD1	TGCAGTGCTAGCCCCGGGACAGGGGAGTACAATGAGCAGTTCTTC	CSASPGTGEYNEQFF
many	TRBV12-5	TRBJ1-1	-	TGTGCTAGTACGGTAAACACTGAAGCTTTCTTT	CASTVNTEAFF
many	TRBV11-2	TRBJ2-3	TRBD2	TGTGCCAGCAGCGTCACTAGCGGGAGGGTCACAGATACGCAGTATTTT	CASSVTSGRVTDTQYF
many	TRBV11-2	TRBJ1-2	TRBD1	TGTGCCAGCAGCTTTCGCTTGGACAGGCGCGATGGCTACACCTTC	CASSFRLDRRDGYTF